This TCR beta chain was observed in a study of graft-versus-host responses after intestinal transplantation. For the study at large: In this cohort, recipients had multivisceral, liver-intestinal, or isolated intestinal transplants. Once they had received anti-thymocyte globulin induction, all recipients took tacrolimus and steroids for around 3 years.

Study-wide results and caveats: Recipient marrow contained GvH clones, some of which appeared first in ileum or blood.

Germline CDR1 is MNHEY and CDR2 is SVGAGI. V lost 5 bases, J lost 6 bases, and 5 bases stayed unmatched. CDR3 size: 15 residues. Produced via immunoSEQ multiplex PCR; TCRdb's table is partial and in-frame only. Of more than 90,000 clones in the sample, over 85% were seen once. Notes on this clone: What it binds is unknown.

J is TRBJ1-5 and V is TRBV6-5; 12 bases map to TRBD1. The source material was unstimulated CD8+ T cells sorted from spleen or lymph node cells, sampled before intestinal transplant. The sequence derives from a human donor who received an intestinal transplant. CDR3 coding DNA: TGTGCCAGCAGTCCCGGGACAGGGGGCGGTCAGCCCCAGCATTTT. Translation gives CASSPGTGGGQPQHF.